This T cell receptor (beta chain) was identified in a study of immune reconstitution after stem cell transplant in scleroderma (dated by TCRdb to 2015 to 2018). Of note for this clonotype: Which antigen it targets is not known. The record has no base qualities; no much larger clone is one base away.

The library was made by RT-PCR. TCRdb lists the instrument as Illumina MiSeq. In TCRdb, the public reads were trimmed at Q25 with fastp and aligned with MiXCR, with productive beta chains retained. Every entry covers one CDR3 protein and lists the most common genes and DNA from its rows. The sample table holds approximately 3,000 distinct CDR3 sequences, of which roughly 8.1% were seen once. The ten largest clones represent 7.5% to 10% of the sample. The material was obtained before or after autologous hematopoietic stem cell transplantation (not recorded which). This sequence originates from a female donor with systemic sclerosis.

The CDR3 is CASSLEADTDTQYF. Here is the DNA: TGCGCCAGCAGCTTGGAGGCCGACACAGATACGCAGTATTTT. Here the chain combines TRBV5-1 and TRBJ2-3; the D gene is unclear. Inclusive of the bounding cysteine and phenylalanine, the CDR3 is 14 residues long. The kept DNA is CDR3 alone, 42 bases in frame from the first base. Trimming at the junction amounts to 0 bases on V and 2 bases on J, and the germline ends lie 7 bases apart. According to the germline V gene, CDR1 reads SGHRS and CDR2 reads YFSETQ. Full variable domain (CDR3 extended with the reference TRBV5-1 and TRBJ2-3 proteins): KAGVTQTPRYLIKTRGQQVTLSCSPISGHRSVSWYQQTPGQGLQFLFEYFSETQRNKGNFPGRFSGRQFSNSRSEMNVSTLELGDSALYLCASSLEADTDTQYFGPGTRLTVL.